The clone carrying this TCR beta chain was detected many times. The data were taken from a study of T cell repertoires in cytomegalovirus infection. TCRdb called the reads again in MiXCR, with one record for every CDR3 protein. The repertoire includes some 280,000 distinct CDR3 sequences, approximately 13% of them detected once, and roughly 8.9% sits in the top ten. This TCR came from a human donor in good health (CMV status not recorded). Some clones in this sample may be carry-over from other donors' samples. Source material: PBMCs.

DNA for the CDR3: TGTGCCAGCAGTGAATTTTTAGGGGATTTAGAGACCCAGTACTTC. It specifies CASSEFLGDLETQYF. The chain joins TRBV25-1 to TRBJ2-5; tentative D call: TRBD1 (5 bases). Between the trimmed V and J ends, which lost 1 base and 4 bases, there was a span of 13 bases. There are 15 residues in the CDR3. The germline gives CDR1 MGHDK, CDR2 SYGVNS.